One and the same sample provided the 6 T cell receptor beta chains below, sequenced in a study of blood T cell repertoires in COVID-19. Clones were read by immunoSEQ multiplex PCR, and TCRdb kept only the in-frame ones, dropping some. The table lists more than 110,000 clones, roughly four fifths of them singletons. Sequencing was carried out using peripheral blood. The receptor source for this set is a human donor in a cohort sampled during active COVID-19.

The V gene is TRBV7-2, the J gene TRBJ2-5, with TRBD1 as a possible D gene (6 bases). The CDR3 totals 14 residues. Germline V gives CDR1 SGHTA, CDR2 FQGNSA. V lost 9 bases, J lost 4 bases, and 18 bases lay in between. CDR3 DNA sequence: TGTGCCAGTGGACAGACCTACCGGCTAGAGACCCAGTACTTC. It is translated as CASGQTYRLETQYF.

The chain employs TRBV7-2 and TRBJ1-5; TRBD1 aligns across 9 bases. Trimming at V came to 5 bases and at J to 5 bases, leaving 1 base not matched to a gene. Germline V gives CDR1 SGHTA, CDR2 FQGNSA. The CDR3 has 13 residues. The DNA of the CDR3 is TGTGCCAGCAGCCGGGACAGGGATCAGCCCCAGCATTTT. It is translated as CASSRDRDQPQHF.

The chain links TRBV7-9 to TRBJ1-2; the D gene is possibly TRBD1 (5 bases). CDR1 is SEHNR, CDR2 FQNEAQ, per germline (reference sequence). The CDR3 is 16 residues long. Trimming took 0 bases from V and 6 from J, leaving 17 bases between them. CDR3 loop: CASSLAARATDNGYTF. The CDR3 nucleotides read TGTGCCAGCAGCTTAGCTGCCCGGGCGACGGACAATGGCTACACCTTC.

The chain joins TRBV29-1 to TRBJ2-7; 9 positions match TRBD1. Trimming took 5 bases from V and 0 from J; bases not matched to a gene: 11. The CDR3 covers 16 residues. Germline V gives CDR1 SQVTM, CDR2 ANQGSEA. CDR3 sequence reads: CSVIAGTGSLSYEQYF. The CDR3 DNA sequence: TGCAGCGTTATAGCCGGGACAGGGTCCCTCTCCTACGAGCAGTACTTC.

This rearrangement joins TRBV19 to TRBJ1-1; 9 bases align to TRBD1. The V segment lost 3 bases and the J segment 4 bases; nucleotides outside the gene matches: 3. This CDR3 has 14 amino acids. Germline loops: CDR1 LNHDA, CDR2 SQIVND (reference sequence). The CDR3 DNA is TGTGCCAGTAGTATGGACAGGGGAAGCACTGAAGCTTTCTTT. Encoded protein: CASSMDRGSTEAFF.

The rearrangement links TRBV28 to TRBJ2-1, with D possibly TRBD2 on 5 matching bases. Germline CDR1 is MDHEN and CDR2 is SYDVKM. The V end was cut by 2 bases, the J end by 9 bases, with 14 bases between. The CDR3 has 14 residues. CDR3 in DNA: TGTGCCAGCAGTTTACTCCGGGAATGGTTTGAGCAGTTCTTC. As protein: CASSLLREWFEQFF.